One sample yielded the 9 T cell receptor beta chains listed below, sequenced in a study of blood T cell repertoires in COVID-19. Method: immunoSEQ multiplex PCR; TCRdb's copy keeps in-frame clones and lacks some. The sample carries around 190,000 clones, around 80% recorded once. Sequences were obtained from peripheral blood. The receptor set was obtained from a human donor in a cohort sampled during active COVID-19.

The chain uses TRBV6-5 and TRBJ2-2, with 7 bases fitting TRBD1. V lost 5 bases, J lost 3 bases, and 6 bases stayed unmatched. The V gene's germline CDR1 is MNHEY and CDR2 SVGAGI. The CDR3 totals 15 residues. This CDR3 reads CASSKETGHTGELFF. CDR3 bases: TGTGCCAGCAGTAAGGAGACAGGGCACACCGGGGAGCTGTTTTTT.

The chain has TRBV12-3 or TRBV12-4 and TRBJ1-2, with D possibly TRBD1 on 6 matching bases. V was trimmed by 3 bases and J by 7 bases, leaving 12 bases between them. This CDR3 is 13 amino acids long. In nucleotides, the CDR3 is TGTGCCAGCAGTTTCGACAGGTACGCTGGCTACACCTTC. This gives the protein CASSFDRYAGYTF.

CDR3 DNA: TGCGCCAGCAGCTTGGTCCAGGGGGGTACCTACGAGCAGTACTTC. This encodes CASSLVQGGTYEQYF. The V call is TRBV5-1, the J call TRBJ2-7; TRBD1 might be the D (7 bases). Trimming stripped 0 bases from V and 2 bases from J, with 12 bases between. The CDR3 spans 15 residues. Germline V CDR1 and CDR2: SGHRS, YFSETQ.

The rearrangement links TRBV5-1 to TRBJ1-1; D is perhaps TRBD1 (5 bases). Germline assignment: CDR1 SGHRS and CDR2 YFSETQ. The CDR3 loop spans 13 amino acids. V was trimmed by 5 bases and J by 5 bases, leaving 13 bases between them. Here the CDR3 DNA reads TGCGCCAGCAGATCGGATGGGGGGACTGAAGCTTTCTTT. It yields the protein CASRSDGGTEAFF.

Details on this clone: At one boundary the junction diverges from the germline segment, which might be a read error. The chain is built from TRBV7-7 and TRBJ2-1; 12 nucleotides match TRBD2. The CDR3 has 16 residues. Per germline, CDR1 SSHAT and CDR2 FNYEAQ (reference sequence). CDR3: CASSLALAGGHNEQFF. The CDR3 bases are TGTGCTAGCAGCTTAGCTCTAGCGGGGGGGCACAATGAGCAGTTCTTC.

V and J are TRBV7-9 and TRBJ1-4; the D is unclear. This CDR3 region has 12 residues. The V gene's germline CDR1 is SEHNR and CDR2 FQNEAQ (reference sequence). V was clipped by 5 bases and J by 8 bases, with 9 bases between them. CDR3 coding DNA: TGTGCCAGCAGCCACACGAAGGAAAAACTGTTTTTT. This gives the protein CASSHTKEKLFF.

Comments on this clone: One junction end disagrees with the germline gene, perhaps due to a read error. V is TRBV15 and J is TRBJ1-1, with D perhaps TRBD1 (6 bases). Germline CDR1 is LNHNV and CDR2 is YYDKDF (reference sequence). The CDR3 totals 12 residues. CDR3 protein: CTTSGGATEAFF. The CDR3 DNA reads TGTACCACCAGCGGGGGGGCCACTGAAGCTTTCTTT.

CDR3 bases: TGTGCCAGCAGCCGGGACAGGGTGGATTATGGCTACACCTTC. It yields the protein CASSRDRVDYGYTF. The V gene is TRBV5-6, the J gene TRBJ1-2; TRBD1 matches at 9 bases. Germline assignment: CDR1 SGHDT and CDR2 YYEEEE. The CDR3 sequence is 14 residues long. Germline trimming cut 4 bases from V and 5 bases from J; bases unmatched to any gene: 6.

This rearrangement joins TRBV5-1 to TRBJ1-1; 10 bases align to TRBD1. CDR1 is SGHRS and CDR2 is YFSETQ in the germline V gene. The CDR3 consists of 16 residues. With 4 bases clipped from V and 1 base from J, the junction kept 7 bases outside the gene matches. CDR3 amino acids: CASSPDRGVENTEAFF. The DNA of the CDR3 is TGCGCCAGCAGCCCGGACAGGGGGGTTGAGAACACTGAAGCTTTCTTT.